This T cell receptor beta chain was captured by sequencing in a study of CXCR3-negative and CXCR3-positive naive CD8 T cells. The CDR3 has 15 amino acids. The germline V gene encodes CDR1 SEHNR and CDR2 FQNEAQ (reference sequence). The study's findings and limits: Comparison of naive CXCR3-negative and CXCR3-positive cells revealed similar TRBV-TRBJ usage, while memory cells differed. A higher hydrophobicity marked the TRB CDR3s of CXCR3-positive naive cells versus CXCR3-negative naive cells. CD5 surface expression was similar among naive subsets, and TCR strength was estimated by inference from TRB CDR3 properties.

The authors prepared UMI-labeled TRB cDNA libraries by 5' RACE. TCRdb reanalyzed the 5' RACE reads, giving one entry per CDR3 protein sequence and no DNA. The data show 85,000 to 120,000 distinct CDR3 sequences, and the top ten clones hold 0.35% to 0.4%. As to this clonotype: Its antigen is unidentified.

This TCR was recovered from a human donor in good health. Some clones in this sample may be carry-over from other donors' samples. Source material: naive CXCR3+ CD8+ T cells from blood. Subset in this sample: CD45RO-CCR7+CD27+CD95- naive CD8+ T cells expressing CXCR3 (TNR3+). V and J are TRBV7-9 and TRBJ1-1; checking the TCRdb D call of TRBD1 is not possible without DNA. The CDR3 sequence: CASSRGLGLNTEAFF.